This entry lists 29 T cell receptor beta chains sequenced from one sample in a study of T cell repertoires in cytomegalovirus infection. MiXCR, applied by TCRdb to the reads, yields one record per CDR3 protein. This table holds hundreds of thousands of distinct CDR3 sequences, around a sixth found once. Material: PBMCs. Receptors originate from a human donor in good health (CMV status not recorded). Some clones in this sample may be carry-over from other donors' samples.

This chain joins TRBV5-1 and TRBJ1-5; 7 bases match TRBD1. From germline, CDR1 is SGHRS and CDR2 YFSETQ. This CDR3 comprises 14 residues. V gave up 5 bases and J gave up 3 bases; unmatched junction bases: 5. CDR3 in amino acids: CASRSGTDNQPQHF. The CDR3 DNA reads as TGCGCCAGCAGGTCCGGGACAGACAATCAGCCCCAGCATTTT.

This clonotype was observed a handful of times. This rearrangement joins TRBV6-1 to TRBJ1-2; 7 nucleotides match TRBD1. Germline trimming cut 8 bases from V and 8 bases from J; bases unmatched to any gene: 8. The CDR3 runs to 12 residues. The germline V gene encodes CDR1 MNHNS and CDR2 SASEGT. The CDR3 sequence: CASLRGRWGYTF. The DNA for the CDR3 is TGTGCCAGCCTAAGGGGGCGATGGGGCTACACCTTC.

There are a few counts of this clonotype. The rearrangement joins TRBV10-3 to TRBJ2-2; 11 positions agree with TRBD2. Germline CDR1 is ENHRY and CDR2 is SYGVKD. The CDR3 extends over 16 amino acids. Unmatched junction bases numbered 4, after V lost 4 bases and J lost 3 bases. The CDR3 spells CAISALAGGDTGELFF. The CDR3 region has the DNA TGTGCCATCAGTGCCCTAGCGGGAGGAGACACCGGGGAGCTGTTTTTT.

Here the CDR3 DNA reads TGTGCTAGTGGACAGGGGGCCGCCGGGACCCAGTACTTC. It translates to CASGQGAAGTQYF. The chain couples TRBV12-5 to TRBJ2-5; 9 bases align to TRBD1. Per the germline V gene, CDR1 is LGHNT and CDR2 is FRNRAP. J was trimmed by 7 bases and V by 6 bases; bases with no gene match: 6. This CDR3 is 13 amino acids long. The variable domain in full, completed from reference TRBV12-5 and TRBJ2-5, reads DARVTQTPRHKVTEMGQEVTMRCQPILGHNTVFWYRQTMMQGLELLAYFRNRAPLDDSGMPKDRFSAEMPDATLATLKIQPSEPRDSAVYFCASGQGAAGTQYFGPGTRLLVL.

The rearrangement joins TRBV20-1 to TRBJ2-7; D not resolved. Germline assignment: CDR1 DFQATT and CDR2 SNEGSKA (reference sequence). This CDR3 comprises 13 residues. V was pared by 6 bases and J by 1 base, with 13 bases between. CDR3: CSAKERRSYEQYF. As DNA, the CDR3 is TGCAGTGCAAAAGAGCGTAGATCCTACGAGCAGTACTTC.

This clonotype was recorded a few times. The chain has TRBV6-5 and TRBJ1-5; D gene uncertain. In germline, CDR1 is MNHEY, CDR2 SVGAGI. Trimming removed 7 bases from V and 5 bases from J, with 15 bases in between. This CDR3 has 14 amino acids. This CDR3 reads CASTTGFDDQPQHF. DNA of the CDR3: TGTGCCAGCACCACGGGATTCGACGATCAGCCCCAGCATTTT.

A few counts support this clonotype. This chain connects TRBV20-1 to TRBJ2-7; D possibly uses TRBD1 or TRBD2 (5 bases each). CDR3 size: 13 residues. Looked up from germline, CDR1 is DFQATT and CDR2 is SNEGSKA (reference sequence). The V end lost 3 bases, the J end lost 5 bases, and 14 bases lay between the germline ends. DNA for the CDR3: TGCAGTGCTAGCGGGACGAAGGGAAACGAGCAGTACTTC. Its protein is CSASGTKGNEQYF.

Ten or more counts support this clonotype. The J gene is TRBJ2-7, the V gene TRBV7-2; possible D gene TRBD1, 5 bases. Germline V gene sequence: CDR1 SGHTA, CDR2 FQGNSA. Trimming pared 4 bases from V and 3 bases from J, leaving 13 bases between. CDR3 length: 14 residues. CDR3 in DNA: TGTGCCAGCAGCTCCGACAGTATCATCTACGAGCAGTACTTC. This gives the protein CASSSDSIIYEQYF. Variable domain in full (rest from reference TRBV7-2 and TRBJ2-7): GAGVSQSPSNKVTEKGKDVELRCDPISGHTALYWYRQSLGQGLEFLIYFQGNSAPDKSGLPSDRFSAERTGGSVSTLTIQRTQQEDSAVYLCASSSDSIIYEQYFGPGTRLTVT.

This clonotype was picked up a small number of times. The CDR3: CSVGGASYEQYF. In DNA form, the CDR3 reads TGCAGCGTTGGGGGGGCCTCCTACGAGCAGTACTTC. The genes are TRBV29-1 and TRBJ2-7; D tentatively reads TRBD1 or TRBD2 (6 bases each). The CDR3 length is 12 residues. Deletions cut 4 bases from V and 0 bases from J, with 7 bases between. The V gene's germline CDR1 is SQVTM and CDR2 ANQGSEA.

This chain uses TRBV5-4 with TRBJ1-4; D gene uncertain. Germline-derived CDR1 and CDR2 are SGHNT and YYREEE (reference sequence). The length of the CDR3 is 14 residues. V lost 0 bases to trimming and J lost 5 bases, with 8 bases between them. CDR3: CASSLGRENEKLFF. In nucleotides, the CDR3 is TGTGCCAGCAGCTTGGGACGGGAGAATGAAAAACTGTTTTTT.

This clonotype has ten or more counts. V and J are TRBV7-2 and TRBJ2-3; D is perhaps TRBD1 or TRBD2 (5 bases each). The CDR3 length is 16 residues. Trimming shortened V by 4 bases and J by 1 base, and 15 bases separated the two germline ends. CDR1 and CDR2 from the germline V gene are SGHTA and FQGNSA. CDR3 coding DNA: TGTGCCAGCAGCTCTAGGCAGGGAGAGGGCACAGATACGCAGTATTTT. Its translation: CASSSRQGEGTDTQYF.

The chain has TRBV7-9 and TRBJ2-1, with 8 bases aligning to TRBD2. The germline CDR1 and CDR2 sequences are SEHNR and FQNEAQ (reference sequence). The V segment lost 5 bases and the J segment 8 bases; nucleotides outside the gene matches: 11. The CDR3 loop spans 15 amino acids. CDR3 nucleotides: TGTGCCAGCAGCATTAGCGGGAAAATTGTCGATGAGCAGTTCTTC. Translation gives CASSISGKIVDEQFF.

This clonotype occurred many times. The chain couples TRBV7-2 to TRBJ2-5; 7 bases are a match to TRBD2. Germline CDR1 SGHTA, CDR2 FQGNSA. The CDR3 consists of 15 residues. V lost 5 bases to trimming and J lost 5 bases; unmatched junction nucleotides: 11. CDR3 protein: CASSPREGWGETQYF. As DNA, the CDR3 is TGTGCCAGCAGCCCCAGGGAGGGGTGGGGGGAGACCCAGTACTTC.

This chain connects TRBV28 to TRBJ2-1, with 7 bases that match TRBD2. Germline V CDR1 and CDR2: MDHEN, SYDVKM. J lost 1 base, V lost 4 bases, and 4 bases had no gene match. This CDR3 region has 15 residues. The CDR3 protein is CASSYSGKSYNEQFF. As DNA, the CDR3 is TGTGCCAGCAGTTACAGCGGGAAGTCCTACAATGAGCAGTTCTTC.

This clonotype was seen only a few times. The rearrangement uses TRBV20-1 and TRBJ1-5, with 10 bases aligning to TRBD1. J gave up 4 bases and V 3 bases, and 3 bases lay outside the gene matches. This CDR3 spans 14 amino acids. In germline, CDR1 is DFQATT, CDR2 SNEGSKA (reference sequence). CDR3 region: CSASVGQGNQPQHF. The CDR3, as DNA: TGCAGTGCTAGCGTGGGACAGGGGAATCAGCCCCAGCATTTT.

The CDR3 DNA follows: TGCAGTGCTAGAGATCTCGACTACCAAGAGACCCAGTACTTC. This sequence encodes CSARDLDYQETQYF. V usage is TRBV20-1 and J usage is TRBJ2-5; no clear D. The V gene's germline CDR1 is DFQATT and CDR2 SNEGSKA (reference sequence). The CDR3 contains 14 residues. The V end was cut by 0 bases, the J end by 0 bases, with 8 bases between.

Many counts were recorded for this clonotype. The chain uses TRBV7-2 and TRBJ2-2; 10 bases agree with TRBD1. With V trimmed by 6 bases and J by 3 bases, 4 bases remained unmatched. The CDR3 runs 15 residues. The germline V gene has CDR1 SGHTA and CDR2 FQGNSA. As DNA, the CDR3 is TGTGCCAGCAGGCGAGGACAGGGGGACACCGGGGAGCTGTTTTTT. It codes for CASRRGQGDTGELFF.

The chain employs TRBV27 and TRBJ2-1; 15 bases line up with TRBD2. The CDR3 has 19 amino acids. V shed 5 bases, J shed 1 base, and the junction held 9 bases outside the gene matches. Germline assignment: CDR1 MNHEY and CDR2 SMNVEV (reference sequence). The CDR3 region is CASSLWTSGRALSYNEQFF. CDR3 bases: TGTGCCAGCAGTCTATGGACTAGCGGGAGGGCCCTTTCCTACAATGAGCAGTTCTTC.

This clonotype was counted only a few times. CDR3 DNA: TGTGCCATCAGTGAGTCGCTGGGACAGGGGGAGCCCCAGCATTTT. This encodes CAISESLGQGEPQHF. The chain uses TRBV10-3 and TRBJ1-5; 11 bases map to TRBD1. The junction had 3 bases not matched to a gene; V was cut back by 0 bases and J by 8 bases. This CDR3 has 15 amino acids. The germline V gene encodes CDR1 ENHRY and CDR2 SYGVKD.

The V gene is TRBV20-1, the J gene TRBJ2-3, with 7 bases lining up with TRBD2. The J segment lost 4 bases and the V segment lost 0 bases, leaving 7 bases of the junction unmatched. Germline lookup yields CDR1 DFQATT and CDR2 SNEGSKA (reference sequence). The CDR3 loop spans 15 amino acids. The CDR3 region has the DNA TGCAGTGCTAGAGATGGGCGGGAGAGCGCAGATACGCAGTATTTT. It codes for CSARDGRESADTQYF.

This clonotype was recorded a few times. V is TRBV4-2 and J is TRBJ1-3, with a possible D match to TRBD1 (5 bases). CDR3 length: 18 amino acids. V shed 1 base and J shed 0 bases, with 16 bases lying between them. Germline V gene lookup returns CDR1 LGHNA and CDR2 YNFKEQ. The CDR3: CASSQGSLGGNSGNTIYF. The CDR3 coding sequence is TGTGCCAGCAGCCAAGGGAGTCTGGGGGGAAACTCTGGAAACACCATATATTTT.

This clonotype was seen more than once but under ten times. The V call is TRBV7-9, the J call TRBJ2-2, with 9 bases identical to TRBD2. This CDR3 spans 15 amino acids. Looked up from germline, CDR1 is SEHNR and CDR2 is FQNEAQ (reference sequence). The trim removed 6 bases at V and 8 bases at J, leaving 10 bases unmatched. CDR3 DNA sequence: TGTGCCAGCAGGCCCTCGGTAGCGGGAGTAGGGGAGCTGTTTTTT. This codes for CASRPSVAGVGELFF. Variable domain in full (rest from reference TRBV7-9 and TRBJ2-2): DTGVSQNPRHKITKRGQNVTFRCDPISEHNRLYWYRQTLGQGPEFLTYFQNEAQLEKSRLLSDRFSAERPKGSFSTLEIQRTEQGDSAMYLCASRPSVAGVGELFFGEGSRLTVL.

This clonotype was seen a few times. This chain links TRBV5-1 with TRBJ2-1; TRBD2 aligns across 8 bases. This CDR3 has 15 amino acids. Germline assignment: CDR1 SGHRS and CDR2 YFSETQ. J lost 8 bases, V lost 5 bases, and 12 bases had no gene match. The DNA for the CDR3 is TGCGCCAGCAGGTCGGCTAGCGGGCAACCGGATGAGCAGTTCTTC. It encodes CASRSASGQPDEQFF.

The rearrangement links TRBV20-1 to TRBJ2-1, with 7 bases matching TRBD2. J was trimmed by 0 bases and V by 4 bases; bases with no gene match: 6. Germline values: CDR1 DFQATT, CDR2 SNEGSKA (reference sequence). This CDR3 is 15 amino acids long. The CDR3 nucleotides read TGCAGTGCTACGGGAGGTATAAGCTCCTACAATGAGCAGTTCTTC. Encoded protein: CSATGGISSYNEQFF.

The sample holds a few counts of this clonotype. The chain uses TRBV7-6 and TRBJ1-4, with a weak D call TRBD1 (5 bases). The CDR3 spans 16 residues. V was cut by 5 bases and J by 8 bases, with 21 bases left in between. Germline CDR1 SGHVS, CDR2 FNYEAQ. CDR3 DNA sequence: TGTGCCAGCAGCCCAGGGTTCCTCGGGGGAATGGAAAAACTGTTTTTT. Protein product: CASSPGFLGGMEKLFF.

This clonotype was counted ten times or more. The rearrangement joins TRBV7-6 to TRBJ2-3, with D maybe TRBD2 (6 bases). V dropped 5 bases and J dropped 1 base, with 19 bases sitting between them. Germline CDR1 SGHVS, CDR2 FNYEAQ. The CDR3 runs 17 residues. Written as DNA, the CDR3 is TGTGCCAGCAGCCCCGGGACCACTTGGGGGGGCACAGATACGCAGTATTTT. Its protein is CASSPGTTWGGTDTQYF.

The rearrangement links TRBV25-1 to TRBJ1-4; 10 positions match TRBD1. The J segment lost 7 bases and the V segment lost 5 bases, leaving 10 bases of the junction unmatched. The germline V gene has CDR1 MGHDK and CDR2 SYGVNS. The CDR3 has 16 residues. The CDR3 loop is CASSPLRDRGGEKLFF. As DNA, the CDR3 is TGTGCCAGCAGTCCACTCCGGGACAGGGGCGGTGAAAAACTGTTTTTT.

The J gene is TRBJ2-1, the V gene TRBV20-1; D remains unclear. Germline V gene lookup returns CDR1 DFQATT and CDR2 SNEGSKA (reference sequence). This CDR3 has 10 residues. V lost 7 bases, J lost 2 bases, and 3 bases lay in between. The CDR3 nucleotides read TGCAGTGGGGCCTACAATGAGCAGTTCTTC. It codes for CSGAYNEQFF.

The table lists this clonotype with a few counts. This chain links TRBV6-2 or TRBV6-3 with TRBJ2-4, with 8 bases that match TRBD1. This CDR3 contains 23 residues. Germline CDR1 reads MNHEY; CDR2 reads SVGEGT. The ends lost 2 bases at V and 2 bases at J; junction bases unmatched: 26. In DNA, the CDR3 is TGTGCCAGCAGTTACGATGTTAGTGGACAGGGCAGGGGTCAAACGGGACCCAAAAACATTCAGTACTTC. Translating gives CASSYDVSGQGRGQTGPKNIQYF.